The 17 T cell receptor beta chains reported below all come from one sample, sequenced in a study of T-cell reconstitution after alpha-beta-depleted transplantation in children. Unique molecular identifiers featured in how the TCRbeta library was prepared. Each CDR3 protein is one row after TCRdb ran MiXCR on the PCR reads. Among about 870,000 distinct CDR3 sequences listed, roughly 15% were seen once. This specimen consisted of PBMCs, mostly from graft donor cells, obtained 360 days after TCRalphabeta/CD19-depleted stem cell transplant. These receptors all come from a male patient aged 10-17 years who had a stem cell transplant for acute lymphoblastic leukemia, so the T cells may come from the graft donor.

There are many counts of this clonotype. V is TRBV5-1 and J is TRBJ2-1, with 13 bases fitting TRBD2. The V gene end was trimmed by 4 bases and the J gene end by 4 bases; junction bases not matched to a gene: 14. The germline V gene has CDR1 SGHRS and CDR2 YFSETQ. This CDR3 spans 19 amino acids. The CDR3 region is CASSPKLAGGPKSYNEQFF. CDR3 DNA sequence: TGCGCCAGCAGCCCGAAACTAGCGGGAGGGCCAAAGTCTTACAATGAGCAGTTCTTC.

This clonotype was seen more than once but under ten times. CDR3 in amino acids: CASSQPLLAGGQSSTDTQYF. The CDR3 DNA follows: TGTGCCAGCAGCCAGCCCCTTCTAGCGGGAGGCCAGAGTAGCACAGATACGCAGTATTTT. This chain uses TRBV3-1 with TRBJ2-3, with 11 bases that match TRBD2. The V segment lost 3 bases and the J segment 0 bases; nucleotides outside the gene matches: 14. This CDR3 is built from 20 residues. Germline lookup yields CDR1 LGHDT and CDR2 YNNKEL (reference sequence).

This clonotype occurred a few times. The chain is built from TRBV20-1 and TRBJ2-4, with 11 bases aligning to TRBD2. After removal of 2 bases from V and 5 bases from J, the junction contained 8 bases not matched to a gene. The CDR3 is made up of 16 amino acids. In germline, CDR1 is DFQATT, CDR2 SNEGSKA (reference sequence). The CDR3 sequence is CSARNSGRVKENIQYF. The CDR3 DNA is TGCAGTGCTAGAAATAGCGGGAGGGTCAAGGAAAACATTCAGTACTTC.

There are a few counts of this clonotype. The rearrangement joins TRBV29-1 to TRBJ1-4; D remains unclear. Germline values: CDR1 SQVTM, CDR2 ANQGSEA. V was cut by 4 bases and J by 7 bases, with 16 bases left in between. The CDR3 is 14 residues long. CDR3 protein: CSVGTRRRGEKLFF. For the CDR3, the DNA is TGCAGCGTTGGAACTAGAAGGCGAGGTGAAAAACTGTTTTTT. Supplemented by reference TRBV29-1 and TRBJ1-4, the full variable domain reads SAVISQKPSRDICQRGTSLTIQCQVDSQVTMMFWYRQQPGQSLTLIATANQGSEATYESGFVIDKFPISRPNLTFSTLTVSNMSPEDSSIYLCSVGTRRRGEKLFFGSGTQLSVL.

This chain connects TRBV24-1 to TRBJ2-2, with TRBD2 as a possible D gene (7 bases). The germline V gene has CDR1 KGHDR and CDR2 SFDVKD. The V gene lost 6 bases and the J gene lost 0 bases, with 13 bases spanning the gap. The CDR3 spans 16 residues. The DNA of the CDR3 is TGTGCCACCAGTAAAGGGGGGGGGGCGAACACCGGGGAGCTGTTTTTT. Its translation: CATSKGGGANTGELFF.

V and J are TRBV14 and TRBJ2-3, with 7 bases that match TRBD2. The junction had 11 bases not matched to a gene; V was cut back by 4 bases and J by 4 bases. This CDR3 is built from 16 residues. Looked up from germline, CDR1 is SGHDN and CDR2 is FVKESK. Here the CDR3 reads CASSRSGRYGPDTQYF. The DNA for the CDR3 is TGTGCCAGCAGCCGCTCCGGGAGGTACGGCCCAGATACGCAGTATTTT.

The chain has TRBV12-3 or TRBV12-4 and TRBJ2-2, with D uncertain. With 3 bases removed from V and 0 bases from J, the gap between germline ends came to 11 bases. The CDR3 is 16 amino acids. The CDR3 reads CASSFSQNANTGELFF. CDR3 nucleotides: TGTGCCAGCAGTTTCAGCCAGAACGCGAACACCGGGGAGCTGTTTTTT.

This clonotype was seen only a few times. The chain is built from TRBV5-1 and TRBJ1-1; D remains unclear. Between the trimmed V and J ends, which lost 1 base and 5 bases, there was a span of 9 bases. Germline V gives CDR1 SGHRS, CDR2 YFSETQ. The CDR3 has 13 residues. CDR3 DNA: TGCGCCAGCAGCTTGAAGGGAGAAACTGAAGCTTTCTTT. Its protein product is CASSLKGETEAFF.

This chain joins TRBV12-3 or TRBV12-4 and TRBJ2-7; D uncertain. Trimming pared 7 bases from V and 2 bases from J, leaving 12 bases between. This CDR3 has 13 residues. CDR3 coding DNA: TGTGCCAGCACCTTCGACCAGGCCTACGAGCAGTACTTC. Encoded protein: CASTFDQAYEQYF.

In nucleotides, the CDR3 is TGTGCCAGCAGTTCCCGACAGAGCTCCTACAATGAGCAGTTCTTC. Residues: CASSSRQSSYNEQFF. The chain links TRBV28 to TRBJ2-1; D perhaps matches TRBD1 (5 bases). V lost 4 bases, J lost 0 bases, and 10 bases lay in between. CDR1 and CDR2 (germline): MDHEN, SYDVKM. The CDR3 runs to 15 residues.

The rearrangement uses TRBV7-3 and TRBJ1-2; D call uncertain. The CDR3 is 15 residues long. CDR1 and CDR2 from the germline V gene are SGHTA and FQGTGA. Trimming removed 2 bases from V and 8 bases from J, with 18 bases in between. The CDR3 spells CASSLQGPLNRGYTF. The CDR3 bases are TGTGCCAGCAGCTTACAAGGTCCCTTAAATAGGGGCTACACCTTC.

This clonotype was recorded a few times. This chain joins TRBV18 and TRBJ2-4, with D possibly being TRBD1 (5 bases). Trimming shortened V by 2 bases and J by 0 bases, and 14 bases separated the two germline ends. The CDR3 is made up of 17 amino acids. Germline-derived CDR1 and CDR2 are KGHSH and LQKENI. The CDR3 sequence: CASSPSLQALAKNIQYF. CDR3 bases: TGTGCCAGCTCACCAAGTTTACAGGCCCTAGCCAAAAACATTCAGTACTTC.

In DNA form, the CDR3 reads TGCAGCGTTGTGGGGTATGGGACAGGGGCTTCGAGGGGCTACACCTTC. Encoded protein: CSVVGYGTGASRGYTF. This chain joins TRBV29-1 and TRBJ1-2; 10 nucleotides align to TRBD1. This CDR3 region has 16 residues. J gave up 8 bases and V 4 bases, and 16 bases lay outside the gene matches. CDR1 is SQVTM and CDR2 is ANQGSEA in the germline V gene. The full variable domain, with the rest looked up from reference TRBV29-1 and TRBJ1-2, is SAVISQKPSRDICQRGTSLTIQCQVDSQVTMMFWYRQQPGQSLTLIATANQGSEATYESGFVIDKFPISRPNLTFSTLTVSNMSPEDSSIYLCSVVGYGTGASRGYTFGSGTRLTVV.

In its sample, this clonotype was seen many times. The V gene is TRBV20-1, the J gene TRBJ2-5; D not resolved. CDR3 length equals 10 residues. The germline CDR1 and CDR2 sequences are DFQATT and SNEGSKA (reference sequence). The V gene lost 2 bases and the J gene lost 5 bases, with 3 bases spanning the gap. CDR3 nucleotides: TGCAGTGCTAGAAGGGAGACCCAGTACTTC. This encodes CSARRETQYF.

Only a few counts were recorded for this clonotype. The V gene is TRBV5-1, the J gene TRBJ1-1; TRBD1 might be the D (5 bases). V lost 4 bases and J lost 0, with 10 bases in between. This CDR3 is 14 amino acids long. The germline CDR1 and CDR2 sequences are SGHRS and YFSETQ. In DNA, the CDR3 is TGCGCCAGCAGCCAGGGCCTAATGAACACTGAAGCTTTCTTT. Translating gives CASSQGLMNTEAFF.

This chain joins TRBV3-1 and TRBJ2-4; 10 nucleotides line up with TRBD2. The CDR3 has 14 amino acids. The V gene end was trimmed by 9 bases and the J gene end by 7 bases; junction bases not matched to a gene: 9. The germline gives CDR1 LGHDT, CDR2 YNNKEL (reference sequence). The CDR3 sequence is CARTLGLAKNIQYF. The CDR3 DNA is TGTGCCAGAACTCTGGGACTAGCGAAGAACATTCAGTACTTC. The complete variable domain, with remaining parts taken from reference TRBV3-1 and TRBJ2-4, reads DTAVSQTPKYLVTQMGNDKSIKCEQNLGHDTMYWYKQDSKKFLKIMFSYNNKELIINETVPNRFSPKSPDKAHLNLHINSLELGDSAVYFCARTLGLAKNIQYFGAGTRLSVL.

This chain uses TRBV20-1 with TRBJ2-6, with D unresolved. V lost 5 bases and J 0 bases, leaving 5 bases between the germline ends. The CDR3 covers 13 residues. Germline V gives CDR1 DFQATT, CDR2 SNEGSKA (reference sequence). The CDR3 nucleotides are TGCAGTGCTCCCTTCTCTGGGGCCAACGTCCTGACTTTC. Amino acids: CSAPFSGANVLTF.